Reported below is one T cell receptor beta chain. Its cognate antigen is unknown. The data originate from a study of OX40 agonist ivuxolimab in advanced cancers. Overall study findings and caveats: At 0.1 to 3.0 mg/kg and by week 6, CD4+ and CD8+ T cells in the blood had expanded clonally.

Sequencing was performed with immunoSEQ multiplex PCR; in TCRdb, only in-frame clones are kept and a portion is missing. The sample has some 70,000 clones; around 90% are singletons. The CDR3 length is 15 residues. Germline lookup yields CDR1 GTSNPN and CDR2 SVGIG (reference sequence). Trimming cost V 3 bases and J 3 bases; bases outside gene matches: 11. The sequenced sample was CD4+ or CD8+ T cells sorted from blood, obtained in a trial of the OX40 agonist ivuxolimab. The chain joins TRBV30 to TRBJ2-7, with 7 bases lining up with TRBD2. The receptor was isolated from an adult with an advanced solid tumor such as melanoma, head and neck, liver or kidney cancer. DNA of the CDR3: TGTGCCTGGAGAAACGGGGAGGGTTTAAGCTACGAGCAGTACTTC. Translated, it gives CAWRNGEGLSYEQYF.